This T cell receptor (beta chain) was recorded in a study of metastatic and nonmetastatic thyroid tumors. The authors' processing: The study built a papillary thyroid cancer distant-metastasis classifier from CDR3 differences across clinicopathological groups. TCRdb recomputed clones from the PCR reads via MiXCR. The V and J calls shown here were made by TCRdb, not taken from the authors' results. The sample holds approximately 86,000 clones, approximately 12% seen once. Trimming took 4 bases from V and 7 from J, leaving 20 bases between them. CDR3 length equals 16 residues. The germline CDR1 and CDR2 sequences are LNHDA and SQIVND (reference sequence). This clone was recorded many times. Thyroid surgery had not been preceded by any treatment in any patient.

The specimen was tumor tissue. This chain joins TRBV19 and TRBJ2-1; possibly TRBD1 for D (7 bases). This receptor was obtained from a female donor with papillary thyroid cancer or a benign thyroid nodule (not recorded which). Some clones in this sample may be carry-over from other donors' samples. The CDR3 loop is CASSTPRGRRGNEQFF. The DNA of the CDR3 is TGTGCCAGTAGTACCCCCAGGGGGAGGAGGGGGAATGAGCAGTTCTTC.